Below, 13 T cell receptor beta chains from the same sample are listed, as sequenced in a study of cytomegalovirus exposure and HLA in healthy donors. PCR primers comprised 60 Vbeta and 13 Jbeta primers. The repertoire was sequenced with immunoSEQ multiplex PCR; TCRdb's copy has only in-frame clones and lacks some. Of some 93,000 clones listed, roughly 10% are singletons. Sequencing input: PBMCs. The receptors were sampled from a middle-aged man in good health and CMV-seropositive.

This rearrangement joins TRBV7-9 to TRBJ1-6; D possibly corresponds to TRBD1 (5 bases). This CDR3 comprises 15 residues. V dropped 1 base and J dropped 12 bases, with 16 bases sitting between them. Germline V CDR1 and CDR2: SEHNR, FQNEAQ (reference sequence). The CDR3 DNA reads as TGTGCCAGCAGCTTAGGCCCAAACGATAGGGGACCCCTCCACTTT. Translation: CASSLGPNDRGPLHF.

The chain has TRBV7-2 and TRBJ2-7, with 7 bases aligning to TRBD1. The CDR3 sequence is 14 residues long. With V trimmed by 1 base and J by 2 bases, 2 bases remained unmatched. Germline V gives CDR1 SGHTA, CDR2 FQGNSA. CDR3 nucleotides: TGTGCCAGCAGCTTAGTTGGACAGGCCTACGAGCAGTACTTC. It codes for CASSLVGQAYEQYF.

The rearrangement uses TRBV7-3 and TRBJ2-2, with 8 nucleotides matching TRBD2. The CDR3 length is 16 residues. V trimming: 5 bases; J trimming: 5 bases; junction bases outside the gene matches: 10. Germline V lookup: CDR1 SGHTA, CDR2 FQGTGA. The CDR3 coding sequence is TGTGCCAGCAGCCCCTCAGCGGGAGTTGATACCGGGGAGCTGTTTTTT. It yields the protein CASSPSAGVDTGELFF.

This clone has more than one count but fewer than ten. DNA of the CDR3: TGCGCCAGCAGCTTGTCTAGCAGGGCAGGGACAGGGCGGGAGCAGTACTTC. Its translation is CASSLSSRAGTGREQYF. V and J are TRBV5-1 and TRBJ2-7, with 9 bases that match TRBD1. Trimming cost V 1 base and J 7 bases; bases outside gene matches: 15. CDR1 and CDR2 from the germline V gene are SGHRS and YFSETQ. CDR3 length: 17 residues.

This clone has only a few counts. This chain connects TRBV28 to TRBJ2-5; D gene uncertain. V lost 5 bases to trimming and J lost 4 bases, with 14 bases between them. CDR1 and CDR2 (germline): MDHEN, SYDVKM. This CDR3 comprises 14 residues. CDR3 sequence reads: CASSPRRSLETQYF. CDR3 coding DNA: TGTGCCAGCAGTCCCCGGCGTAGCCTAGAGACCCAGTACTTC.

There are a few counts of this clone. The J gene is TRBJ2-2, the V gene TRBV7-6; TRBD2 is a possible D gene (6 bases). Germline V gives CDR1 SGHVS, CDR2 FNYEAQ. This CDR3 comprises 18 residues. With 5 bases removed from V and 2 bases from J, the gap between germline ends came to 21 bases. CDR3 nucleotide sequence: TGTGCCAGCAGCCGGAGCCCGAGGAGCGGGTCAAACACCGGGGAGCTGTTTTTT. Translated, it gives CASSRSPRSGSNTGELFF.

The chain combines TRBV7-2 with TRBJ2-5; tentative D call: TRBD1 (6 bases). The CDR3 is 13 residues long. The germline V and J ends were trimmed by 5 bases and 4 bases, with 11 bases remaining between them. Per the germline V gene, CDR1 is SGHTA and CDR2 is FQGNSA. CDR3 protein: CASSPGDRETQYF. CDR3 coding DNA: TGTGCCAGCAGCCCAGGGGACCGAGAGACCCAGTACTTC.

This clone was counted between two and nine times. This sequence joins TRBV6-6 and TRBJ2-7; no reliable D call. Germline values: CDR1 MNHNY, CDR2 SVGAGI (reference sequence). V was shortened by 2 bases and J by 2 bases, with 10 bases between the two germline ends. The CDR3 runs 14 residues. The CDR3 DNA reads TGTGCCAGCAGTTACAGAGGTCAAGCCTACGAGCAGTACTTC. Protein: CASSYRGQAYEQYF.

This clone was detected only a few times. The chain combines TRBV9 with TRBJ2-3, with TRBD1 matching over 7 bases. Germline CDR1 is SGDLS and CDR2 is YYNGEE. The CDR3 contains 17 residues. After removal of 4 bases from V and 0 bases from J, the junction contained 11 bases not matched to a gene. CDR3 loop: CASSIRQGPPSTDTQYF. As DNA, the CDR3 is TGTGCCAGCAGCATTAGACAGGGTCCCCCTAGCACAGATACGCAGTATTTT.

This clone was detected only a few times. The CDR3 coding sequence is TGTGCCAGCAGTTTAACCACTGGGACATCGTCGAAAGCTTTCTTT. It yields the protein CASSLTTGTSSKAFF. The chain couples TRBV28 to TRBJ1-1, with D maybe TRBD1 (6 bases). The V end was cut by 2 bases, the J end by 9 bases, with 19 bases between. The CDR3 totals 15 residues. Germline values: CDR1 MDHEN, CDR2 SYDVKM.

This clone was counted a few times. The chain uses TRBV27 and TRBJ2-4; D is unclear. Germline-derived CDR1 and CDR2 are MNHEY and SMNVEV (reference sequence). V lost 5 bases to trimming and J lost 4 bases, with 3 bases between them. The CDR3 runs to 11 residues. The CDR3 nucleotides are TGTGCCAGCAGTCGTAAAAACATTCAGTACTTC. Protein sequence: CASSRKNIQYF.

This clone appeared a few times. This chain uses TRBV2 with TRBJ2-1, with D possibly TRBD2 on 5 matching bases. The CDR3 runs to 15 residues. Germline CDR1 is SNHLY and CDR2 is FYNNEI. Trimming shortened V by 3 bases and J by 4 bases, and 13 bases separated the two germline ends. The CDR3, as DNA: TGTGCCAGCAGTGACAGCGGCCAGACGTACAATGAGCAGTTCTTC. Translating gives CASSDSGQTYNEQFF.

This chain connects TRBV6-5 to TRBJ2-1; the match to TRBD2 covers 8 bases. V shed 0 bases and J 8 bases; nucleotides not matched to a gene: 9. The CDR3 extends over 16 amino acids. Germline assignment: CDR1 MNHEY and CDR2 SVGAGI. CDR3 bases: TGTGCCAGCAGTTACTCAGCGGGAGCGGCGCGGGATGAGCAGTTCTTC. Its protein product is CASSYSAGAARDEQFF.